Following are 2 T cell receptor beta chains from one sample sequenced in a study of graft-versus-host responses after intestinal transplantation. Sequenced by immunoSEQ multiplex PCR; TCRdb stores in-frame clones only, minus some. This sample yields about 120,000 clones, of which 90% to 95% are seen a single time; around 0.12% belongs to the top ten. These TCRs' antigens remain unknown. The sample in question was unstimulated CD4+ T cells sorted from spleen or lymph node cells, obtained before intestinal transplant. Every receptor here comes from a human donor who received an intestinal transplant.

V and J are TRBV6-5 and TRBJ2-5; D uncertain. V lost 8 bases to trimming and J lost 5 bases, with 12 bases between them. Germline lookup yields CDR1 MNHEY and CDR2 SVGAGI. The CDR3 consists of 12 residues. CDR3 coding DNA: TGTGCCAGCGCCGGCGTCAGTGAGACCCAGTACTTC. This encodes CASAGVSETQYF.

The CDR3 coding sequence is TGTGCCAGCAGTTTTGGGGGAGAAGGCACAGATACGCAGTATTTT. It is translated as CASSFGGEGTDTQYF. The J gene is TRBJ2-3, the V gene TRBV27, with D perhaps matching TRBD1 or TRBD2 (5 bases each). The CDR3 loop spans 15 amino acids. The V gene lost 3 bases and the J gene lost 1 base, with 11 bases spanning the gap. The germline V gene has CDR1 MNHEY and CDR2 SMNVEV (reference sequence).